This TCR beta chain stems from a study of blood T cells in healthy people across ages (dated by TCRdb to the mid-2010s). Some background on the complete study: Template switching captured roughly one uniquely barcoded TCR beta cDNA molecule per two T cells in model experiments. Age-related changes in TCR beta repertoire diversity were measured in the study by deep sequencing normalized with unique cDNA molecular identifiers. The donors were divided into four age groups: young (average approximately 15 years), middle-aged (about 41), aged (about 61) and long-lived (roughly 82). Donors of different ages were randomly distributed across sequencing lanes to avoid experimental bias. Using the same blood draw, the study looked at two additional independent replicas of 1 million unique cDNA reads for two donors, one aged 18 to 30 and the other aged 80 or older.

The library was built by means of 5' RACE. TCRdb shows the sequencer as Illumina HiSeq 2500. A second PCR of roughly 7 to 11 cycles was performed with a sample-barcoded 5' primer and a J-beta primer mix. A template-switch 5' adaptor carrying 12 random nucleotides introduced a unique molecular identifier onto each TCR beta cDNA molecule. At least 2.5 million CDR3-containing paired-end reads were obtained from each sample. First-strand cDNA synthesis was performed from all RNA using the Mint cDNA synthesis kit, with priming by a TRBC-specific oligonucleotide. Following uracil-DNA glycosylase treatment, all cDNA underwent a first 18-cycle PCR with the universal primers M1SS and BC2_uni_R. For the original study's pipeline: Each sample was normalized by randomly selecting 1 million high-quality reads, each carrying a distinct molecular identifier. Reads sharing molecular identifiers were discarded rather than binned into consensus sequences. MiTCR, run with a Q25 quality threshold and the strictest error-elimination algorithm, handled CDR3 identification, clonotype clustering and error correction. Lower-bound total TCR beta diversity was estimated with a nonparametric unseen species model using Euler transformation. TCRdb itself trimmed the public reads at Q25 with fastp, ran MiXCR and retained productive beta chains. For every CDR3 protein sequence, its rows merge into one entry that carries the most common genes and DNA. TCRdb assigned the V and J calls; the authors' analysis was not used. The sample data list approximately 800,000 distinct CDR3 sequences, and over 45% of these were observed just once. Of the sample, 22% falls within the top ten clones.

With regard to this clonotype: The antigen it recognizes is unknown. At one of its ends the junction is not consistent with the germline gene, which may arise from a read error.

Systemically healthy Caucasian individuals from Russia, 39 in total and aged about 6 to 100 years, were included as donors. Each donor gave 9 to 10 milliliters of peripheral blood, collected into EDTA-treated Vacutainer tubes. Ficoll-Paque density-gradient centrifugation was used to isolate PBMCs, with at least 7 million per sample. Trizol reagent was used to extract total RNA from PBMCs, with at least 6 micrograms per sample. For every donor, an aliquot of PBMCs went through flow cytometry to measure the percentages of naive CD45RAhigh/CD27high T cells. CDR3 length: 14 amino acids, cysteine to phenylalanine. The read is trimmed to its CDR3 DNA, 42 bases read in frame from base 1. From the germline V gene (reference sequence), CDR1 is SGHNT and CDR2 is YYREEE. Overall study outcomes, separate from this receptor: Donor CMV infection status was unknown, potentially confounding age-related changes in expanded clonotypes. Estimates of total diversity from one million sequenced T cells were regarded as lower bounds and underestimates. The percentage of naive T cells measured by flow cytometry correlated strongly with observed TCR beta diversity. The long-lived group showed more naive CD4+ T cells, fewer expanded clones and increased TCR diversity than the aged group, suggesting age selection. Observed TCR beta diversity per million T cells fell roughly linearly with age, and a significant reduction was already apparent by age around 44. Bulk unsorted PBMC profiling prevented conclusive comparison of naive and antigen-experienced compartments.

The chain employs TRBV5-4 and TRBJ1-2; no confident D gene assignment can be made. The source material was blood. This sequence originates from a man aged 30-40 years in good health. The CDR3 loop reads CASSLVGLDIGYTF. The nucleotide sequence reads as follows: TGCGCCAGCAGCTTGGTAGGTCTGGATATTGGCTACACCTTC.